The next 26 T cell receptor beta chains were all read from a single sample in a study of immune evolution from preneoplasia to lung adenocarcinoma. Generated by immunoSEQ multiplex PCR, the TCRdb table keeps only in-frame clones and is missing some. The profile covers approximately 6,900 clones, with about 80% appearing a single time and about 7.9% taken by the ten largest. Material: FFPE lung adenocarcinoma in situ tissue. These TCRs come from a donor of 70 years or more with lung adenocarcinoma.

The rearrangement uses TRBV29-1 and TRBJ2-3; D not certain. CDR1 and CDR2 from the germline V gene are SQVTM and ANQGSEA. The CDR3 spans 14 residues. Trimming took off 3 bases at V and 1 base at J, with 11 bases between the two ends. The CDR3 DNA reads TGCAGCGTTGACCGCCCCCAGGGCACAGATACGCAGTATTTT. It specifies CSVDRPQGTDTQYF.

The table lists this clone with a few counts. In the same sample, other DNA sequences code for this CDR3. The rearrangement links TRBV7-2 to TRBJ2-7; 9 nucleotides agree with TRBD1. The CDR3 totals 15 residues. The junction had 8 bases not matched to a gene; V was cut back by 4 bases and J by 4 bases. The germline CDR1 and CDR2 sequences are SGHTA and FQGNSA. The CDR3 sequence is CASSWGGQGLYEQYF. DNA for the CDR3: TGTGCCAGCAGCTGGGGAGGACAGGGGTTATACGAGCAGTACTTC. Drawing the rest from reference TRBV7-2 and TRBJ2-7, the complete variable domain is GAGVSQSPSNKVTEKGKDVELRCDPISGHTALYWYRQSLGQGLEFLIYFQGNSAPDKSGLPSDRFSAERTGGSVSTLTIQRTQQEDSAVYLCASSWGGQGLYEQYFGPGTRLTVT.

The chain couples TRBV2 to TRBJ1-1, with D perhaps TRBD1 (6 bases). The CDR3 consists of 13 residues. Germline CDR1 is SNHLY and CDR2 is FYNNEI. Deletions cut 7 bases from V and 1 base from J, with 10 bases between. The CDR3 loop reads CASTRTANTEAFF. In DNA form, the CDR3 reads TGTGCCAGCACTAGGACAGCGAACACTGAAGCTTTCTTT.

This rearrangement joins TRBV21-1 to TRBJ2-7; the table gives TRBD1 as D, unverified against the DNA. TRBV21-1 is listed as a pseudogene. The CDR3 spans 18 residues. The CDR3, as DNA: TGTGCCAGCAGCCCACGAGGGGACCAGACAGGGAGAGTCTACGAGCAGTACTTC. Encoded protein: CASSPRGDQTGRVYEQYF.

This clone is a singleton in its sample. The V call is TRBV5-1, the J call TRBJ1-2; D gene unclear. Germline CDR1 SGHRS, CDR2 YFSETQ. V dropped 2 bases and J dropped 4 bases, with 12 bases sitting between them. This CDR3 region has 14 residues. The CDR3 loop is CASSFGSEGYGYTF. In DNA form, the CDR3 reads TGCGCCAGCAGCTTCGGGAGTGAGGGCTATGGCTACACCTTC.

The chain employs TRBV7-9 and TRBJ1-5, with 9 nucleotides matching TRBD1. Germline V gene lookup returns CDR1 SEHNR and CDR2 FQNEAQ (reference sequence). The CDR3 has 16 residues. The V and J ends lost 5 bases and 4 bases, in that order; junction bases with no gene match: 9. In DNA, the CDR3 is TGTGCCAGCAGCGTCGACCCGGGACAGGGAAATCAGCCCCAGCATTTT. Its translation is CASSVDPGQGNQPQHF.

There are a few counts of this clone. In nucleotides, the CDR3 is TGTGCCAGCAGTGCGGAGCGGACCCTCTACAATGAGCAGTTCTTC. It specifies CASSAERTLYNEQFF. The chain is built from TRBV2 and TRBJ2-1; TRBD2 is a possible D gene (5 bases). CDR1 SNHLY and CDR2 FYNNEI come from the germline V gene. The CDR3 is 15 amino acids. Deletions cut 4 bases from V and 3 bases from J, with 13 bases between.

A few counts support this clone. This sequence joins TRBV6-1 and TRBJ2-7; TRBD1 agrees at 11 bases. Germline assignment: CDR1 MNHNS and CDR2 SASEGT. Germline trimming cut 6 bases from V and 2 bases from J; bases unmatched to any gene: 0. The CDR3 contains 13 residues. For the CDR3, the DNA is TGTGCCAGCAGGGGACAGGGGGCCTACGAGCAGTACTTC. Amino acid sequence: CASRGQGAYEQYF.

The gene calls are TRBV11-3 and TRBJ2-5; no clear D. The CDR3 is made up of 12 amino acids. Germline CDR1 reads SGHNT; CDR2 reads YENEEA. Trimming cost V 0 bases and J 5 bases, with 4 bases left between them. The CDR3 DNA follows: TGTGCCAGCAGCTTAGATAGGGAGACCCAGTACTTC. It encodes CASSLDRETQYF.

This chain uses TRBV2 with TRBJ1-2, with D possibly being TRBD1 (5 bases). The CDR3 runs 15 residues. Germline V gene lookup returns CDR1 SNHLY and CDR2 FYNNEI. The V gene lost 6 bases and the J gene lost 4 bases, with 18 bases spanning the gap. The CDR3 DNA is TGTGCCAGCAGGGGGCCGGGGGTCTACACCTATGGCTACACCTTC. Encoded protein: CASRGPGVYTYGYTF.

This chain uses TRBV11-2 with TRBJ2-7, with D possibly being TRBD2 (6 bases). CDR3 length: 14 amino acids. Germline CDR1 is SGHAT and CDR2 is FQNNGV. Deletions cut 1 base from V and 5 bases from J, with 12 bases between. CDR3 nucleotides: TGTGCCAGCAGCTTAGCGGGAGCTGTTGACGAGCAGTACTTC. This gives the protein CASSLAGAVDEQYF.

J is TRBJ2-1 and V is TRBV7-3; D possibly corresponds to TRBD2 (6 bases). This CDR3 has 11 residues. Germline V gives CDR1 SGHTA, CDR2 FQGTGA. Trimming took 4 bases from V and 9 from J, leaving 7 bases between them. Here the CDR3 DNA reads TGTGCCAGCAGCTCCGGGGGTGAGCAGTTCTTC. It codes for CASSSGGEQFF. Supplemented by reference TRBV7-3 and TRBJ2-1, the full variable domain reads GAGVSQTPSNKVTEKGKYVELRCDPISGHTALYWYRQSLGQGPEFLIYFQGTGAADDSGLPNDRFFAVRPEGSVSTLKIQRTERGDSAVYLCASSSGGEQFFGPGTRLTVL.

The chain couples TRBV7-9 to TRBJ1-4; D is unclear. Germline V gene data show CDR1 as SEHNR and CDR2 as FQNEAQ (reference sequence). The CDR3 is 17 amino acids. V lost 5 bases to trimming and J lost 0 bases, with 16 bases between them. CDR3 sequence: CASSTSEVPATNEKLFF. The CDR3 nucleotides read TGTGCCAGCAGCACTAGCGAAGTTCCGGCAACTAATGAAAAACTGTTTTTT. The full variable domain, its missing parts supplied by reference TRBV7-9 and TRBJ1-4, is DTGVSQNPRHKITKRGQNVTFRCDPISEHNRLYWYRQTLGQGPEFLTYFQNEAQLEKSRLLSDRFSAERPKGSFSTLEIQRTEQGDSAMYLCASSTSEVPATNEKLFFGSGTQLSVL.

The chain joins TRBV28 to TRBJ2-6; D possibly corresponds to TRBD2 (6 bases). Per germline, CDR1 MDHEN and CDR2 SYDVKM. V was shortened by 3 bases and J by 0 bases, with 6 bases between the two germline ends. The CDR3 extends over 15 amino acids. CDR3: CASSLGGSGANVLTF. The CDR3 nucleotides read TGTGCCAGCAGTTTGGGGGGCTCTGGGGCCAACGTCCTGACTTTC.

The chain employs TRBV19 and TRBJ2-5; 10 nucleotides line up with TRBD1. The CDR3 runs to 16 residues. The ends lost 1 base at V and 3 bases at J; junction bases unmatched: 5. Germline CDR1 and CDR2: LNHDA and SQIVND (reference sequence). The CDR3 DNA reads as TGTGCCAGTAGTATAGTCCGGACAGGGGGGGAAGAGACCCAGTACTTC. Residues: CASSIVRTGGEETQYF.

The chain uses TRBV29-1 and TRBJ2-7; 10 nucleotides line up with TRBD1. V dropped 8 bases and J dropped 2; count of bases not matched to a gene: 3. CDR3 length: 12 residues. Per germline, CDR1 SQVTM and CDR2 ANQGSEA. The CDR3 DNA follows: TGCAGCACCGGACAGGGGGCCTACGAGCAGTACTTC. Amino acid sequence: CSTGQGAYEQYF.

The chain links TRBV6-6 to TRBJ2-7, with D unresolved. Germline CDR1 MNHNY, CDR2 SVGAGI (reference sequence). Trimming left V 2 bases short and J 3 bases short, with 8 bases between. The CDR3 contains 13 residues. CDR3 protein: CASSYEASYEQYF. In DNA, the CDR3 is TGTGCCAGCAGTTACGAGGCCAGCTACGAGCAGTACTTC.

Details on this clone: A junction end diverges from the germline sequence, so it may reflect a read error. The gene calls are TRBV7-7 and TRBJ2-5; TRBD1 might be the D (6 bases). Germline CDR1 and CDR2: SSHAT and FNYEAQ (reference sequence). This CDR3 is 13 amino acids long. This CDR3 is CASSSDRGETQYF. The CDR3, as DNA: TGTGCTAGCAGCTCGGACAGAGGAGAGACCCAGTACTTC.

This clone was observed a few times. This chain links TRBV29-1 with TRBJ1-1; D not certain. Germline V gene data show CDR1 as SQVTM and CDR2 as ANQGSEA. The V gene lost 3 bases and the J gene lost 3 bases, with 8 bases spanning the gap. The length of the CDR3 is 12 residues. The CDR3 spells CSVEAGYTEAFF. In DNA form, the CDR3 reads TGCAGCGTTGAGGCGGGTTACACTGAAGCTTTCTTT.

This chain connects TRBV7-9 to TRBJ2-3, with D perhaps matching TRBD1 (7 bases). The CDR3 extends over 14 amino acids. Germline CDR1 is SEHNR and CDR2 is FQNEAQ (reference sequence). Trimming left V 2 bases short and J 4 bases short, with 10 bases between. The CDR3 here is CASSLTGEADTQYF. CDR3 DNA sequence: TGTGCCAGCAGCTTAACAGGGGAGGCAGATACGCAGTATTTT.

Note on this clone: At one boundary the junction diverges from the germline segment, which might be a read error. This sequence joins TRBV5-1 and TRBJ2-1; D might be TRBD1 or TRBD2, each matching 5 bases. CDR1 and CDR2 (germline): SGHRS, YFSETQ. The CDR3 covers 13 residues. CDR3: CASKGPQTATWVF. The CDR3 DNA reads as TGCGCCAGCAAGGGACCGCAGACGGCGACTTGGGTCTTC.

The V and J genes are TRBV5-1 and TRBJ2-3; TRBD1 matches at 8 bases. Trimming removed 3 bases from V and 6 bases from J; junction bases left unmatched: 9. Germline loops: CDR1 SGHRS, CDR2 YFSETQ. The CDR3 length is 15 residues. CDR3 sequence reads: CASSSGQGGLDTQYF. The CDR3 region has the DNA TGCGCCAGCAGCTCCGGACAGGGAGGTTTGGATACGCAGTATTTT.

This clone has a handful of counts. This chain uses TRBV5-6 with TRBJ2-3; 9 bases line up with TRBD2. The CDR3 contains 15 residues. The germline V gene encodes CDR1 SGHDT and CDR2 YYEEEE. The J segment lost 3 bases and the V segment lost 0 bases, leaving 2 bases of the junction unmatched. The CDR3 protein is CASSLEAGGTDTQYF. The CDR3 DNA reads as TGTGCCAGCAGCTTGGAAGCGGGGGGAACAGATACGCAGTATTTT.

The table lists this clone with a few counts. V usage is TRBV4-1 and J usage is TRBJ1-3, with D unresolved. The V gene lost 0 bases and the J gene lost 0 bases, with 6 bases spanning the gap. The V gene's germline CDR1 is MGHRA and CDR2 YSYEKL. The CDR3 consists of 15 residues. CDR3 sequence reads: CASSQEGFSGNTIYF. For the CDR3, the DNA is TGCGCCAGCAGCCAAGAGGGGTTCTCTGGAAACACCATATATTTT.

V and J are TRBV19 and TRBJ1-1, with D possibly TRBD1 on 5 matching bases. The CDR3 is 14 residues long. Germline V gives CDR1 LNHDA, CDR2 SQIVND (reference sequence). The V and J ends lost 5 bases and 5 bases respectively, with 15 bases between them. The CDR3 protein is CASSQQVSVTEAFF. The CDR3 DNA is TGTGCCAGTAGTCAACAGGTATCGGTAACTGAAGCTTTCTTT.

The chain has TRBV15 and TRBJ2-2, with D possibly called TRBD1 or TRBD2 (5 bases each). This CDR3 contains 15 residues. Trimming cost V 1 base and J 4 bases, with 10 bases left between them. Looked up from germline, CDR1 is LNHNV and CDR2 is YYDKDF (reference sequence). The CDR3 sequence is CATSRARAGTGELFF. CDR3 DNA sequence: TGTGCCACCAGCAGAGCCAGGGCGGGCACCGGGGAGCTGTTTTTT.